The T cell receptor beta chain described here comes from a study of blood T cells in healthy people across ages. The authors ran a second PCR of roughly 6 to 12 cycles using a sample-barcoded 5' primer and a J-beta primer mix. TCRdb redid the calling of the 5' RACE reads with MiXCR, one entry per CDR3 protein. The table lists hundreds of thousands of distinct CDR3 sequences, approximately 49% of them singletons. Trimming removed 4 bases at V and 2 bases at J, with 9 bases between. The CDR3 loop spans 14 amino acids. Germline CDR1 and CDR2: ENHRY and SYGVKD. The sample comprised blood. The J gene is TRBJ1-5, the V gene TRBV10-3, with D hard to call. This TCR derives from a woman aged 55-70 years in good health. Written as DNA, the CDR3 is TGTGCCATCAGTGGAACTGGAGGCAATCAGCCCCAGCATTTT. Translation gives CAISGTGGNQPQHF.